A single T cell receptor beta chain is shown here with its context. The data stem from a study of cytomegalovirus exposure and HLA in healthy donors. About the research overall: Later analysis reported that the 120 or so validation repertoires shared the platform of the approximately 690 first-cohort repertoires.

Generated by immunoSEQ multiplex PCR, the TCRdb table keeps only in-frame clones and is missing some. This sample has about 160,000 clones, with roughly 91% found just once. Losses at the gene ends were 7 bases for V and 3 bases for J; bases not matched to a gene: 7. The CDR3 loop spans 15 amino acids. Germline-derived CDR1 and CDR2 are MNHEY and SVGAGI. The chain carries TRBV6-5 and TRBJ2-1, with 9 bases that match TRBD2. Sequencing was performed on PBMCs. The sequence came from a woman under 30 in good health and CMV-seropositive. As DNA, the CDR3 is TGTGCCAGCACCCCGGGGCGGGAGGGCTACAATGAGCAGTTCTTC. Translating it yields CASTPGREGYNEQFF.